The clone carrying this T cell receptor (beta chain) was picked up a small number of times. Its antigen is unknown. Deletions cut 8 bases from V and 2 bases from J, with 13 bases between. Looked up from germline, CDR1 is MDHEN and CDR2 is SYDVKM. The CDR3 is 14 residues long. This sample is drawn from a study of OX40 agonist ivuxolimab in advanced cancers. Study background: Under the entry rules, prior anti-PD-1, anti-PD-L1 or anti-CTLA-4 therapy was allowed, and approximately 36% had some. Study-wide results and limits: Low normalized T-cell clonal expansion was also seen in some nonresponders. Clonal expansion by week 6 occurred in CD4+ and CD8+ blood T cells (at 0.1 to 3.0 mg/kg).

Peripheral blood came from all dose cohorts at three timepoints. Here immunoSEQ multiplex PCR was the method, and the copy in TCRdb shows in-frame clones only, minus some. The data contain 90,000 to 100,000 clones, approximately 85% of them singletons. Material: CD4+ or CD8+ T cells sorted from blood, obtained in a trial of the OX40 agonist ivuxolimab. This sequence originates from an adult with an advanced solid tumor such as melanoma, head and neck, liver or kidney cancer. V gene TRBV28 combines with J gene TRBJ2-1, with D possibly TRBD1 on 6 matching bases. In DNA form, the CDR3 reads TGTGCCAGCTTAGTGACAGGTACCTACAATGAGCAGTTCTTC. Its translation is CASLVTGTYNEQFF.